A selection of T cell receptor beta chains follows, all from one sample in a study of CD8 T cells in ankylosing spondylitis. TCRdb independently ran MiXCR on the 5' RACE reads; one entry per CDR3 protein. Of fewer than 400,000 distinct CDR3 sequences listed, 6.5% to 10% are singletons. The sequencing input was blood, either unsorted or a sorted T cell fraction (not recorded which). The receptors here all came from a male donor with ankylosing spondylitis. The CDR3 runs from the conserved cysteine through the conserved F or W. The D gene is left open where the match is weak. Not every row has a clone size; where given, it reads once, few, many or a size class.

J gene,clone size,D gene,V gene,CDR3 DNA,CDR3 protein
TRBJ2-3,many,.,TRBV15,TGTGCCACCAGCAGAGATTCCGATCCTAGCGCTATAAAGTATTTT,CATSRDSDPSAIKYF
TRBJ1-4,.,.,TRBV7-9,TGTGCCAGCAGCTTAGGACTAGATCGTGAAAAACTGTTTTTT,CASSLGLDREKLFF
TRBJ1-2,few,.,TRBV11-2,TGTGCCAGCAGCTCGCTTCTAGCCTATGGCTACACCTTC,CASSSLLAYGYTF
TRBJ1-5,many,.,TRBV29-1,TGCAGCTCGGGCCATTATAGCAATCAGCCCCAGCATTTT,CSSGHYSNQPQHF
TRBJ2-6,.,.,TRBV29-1,TGCAGCGTTGCGGGGACTGGGGCCAACGTCCTGACTTTC,CSVAGTGANVLTF
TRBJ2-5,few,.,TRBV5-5,TGTGCCAGCAGATCACAGGGTTCAGAGACCCAGTACTTC,CASRSQGSETQYF
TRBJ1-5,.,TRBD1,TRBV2,TGTGCCAGCAAAGGACAGGGGCTCCTCAATCAGCCCCAGCATTTT,CASKGQGLLNQPQHF
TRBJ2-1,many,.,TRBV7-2,TGTGCCAGCAGCATAGCAGGCGCGGGGAAGCAGTTCTTC,CASSIAGAGKQFF
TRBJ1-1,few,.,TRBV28,TGTGCCAGCAGTTTATCGGGCAGCGCCCGTGAACCTTTCTTT,CASSLSGSAREPFF
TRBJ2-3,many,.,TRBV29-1,TGCAGCGTCCGACGGGGACTCAGGACTGTACGAGGAGGAGATACGCAGTATTTT,CSVRRGLRTVRGGDTQYF
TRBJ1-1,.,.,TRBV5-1,TGCGCCAGCAGCTTGCCCGACAGTCCGGTTCGGATGAACACTGAAGCTTTCTTT,CASSLPDSPVRMNTEAFF
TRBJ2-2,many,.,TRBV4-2,TGTGCCAGCAGCCAAGATCGCCGGACCGGGGAGCTGTTTTTT,CASSQDRRTGELFF
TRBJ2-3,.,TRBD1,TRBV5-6,TGTGCCAGCAGCTTTCTTGGACAGGGATGGGAAGATACGCAGTATTTT,CASSFLGQGWEDTQYF
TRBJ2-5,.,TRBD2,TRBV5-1,TGCGCCAGCAGCTTGGTGGGGCTAGCGGCGTACCAAGAGACCCAGTACTTC,CASSLVGLAAYQETQYF
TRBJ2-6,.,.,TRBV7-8,TGTGCCAGCAGCCTGCGGGTCCGTCAGCCCGGATCCTCTGGGGCCAACGTCCTGACTTTC,CASSLRVRQPGSSGANVLTF
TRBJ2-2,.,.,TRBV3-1,TGTGCCAGCAGCCAAGTGCGGGATGGGGAGCTGTTTTTT,CASSQVRDGELFF
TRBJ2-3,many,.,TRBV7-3,TGTGCCAGCAGCTTAACTGGTAGGACAGATACGCAGTATTTT,CASSLTGRTDTQYF
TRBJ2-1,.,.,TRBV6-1,TGTGCCAGCGGACGCCCAGTAGTGGCTGAGCAGTTCTTC,CASGRPVVAEQFF
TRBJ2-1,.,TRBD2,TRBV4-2,TGTGCCAGCAGCCAAAACACCGGGACTAGCGGGAGCTCACCGTTCTTC,CASSQNTGTSGSSPFF
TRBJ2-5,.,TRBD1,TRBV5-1,TGCGCCAGCAGCATGGGACAGGGAAGAGAGACCCAGTACTTC,CASSMGQGRETQYF
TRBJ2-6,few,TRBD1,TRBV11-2,TGTGCCAGCAGCCCTCAGACAGGGCCTCTCTCTGGGGCCAACGTCCTGACTTTC,CASSPQTGPLSGANVLTF
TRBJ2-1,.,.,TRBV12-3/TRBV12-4,TGTGCCAGCTGCCTAGCGTACAATGAGCAGTTCTTC,CASCLAYNEQFF
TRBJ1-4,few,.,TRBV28,TGTGCCAGCAGTGGAAGCGACCCGACAACTAATGAAAAACTGTTTTTT,CASSGSDPTTNEKLFF
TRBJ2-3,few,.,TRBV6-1,TGTGCCAGCAGGGAAACAGGGCCACGGGGCCCAGATACGCAGTATTTT,CASRETGPRGPDTQYF
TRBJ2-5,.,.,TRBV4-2,TGTGCCAGCAGCCACGCTTTTACCGGGACCAAGGAAGAGACCCAGTACTTC,CASSHAFTGTKEETQYF
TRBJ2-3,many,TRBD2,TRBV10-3,TGTGCCATCAGTGAGGGACTAGCGGGAGTAAGAACAGATACGCAGTATTTT,CAISEGLAGVRTDTQYF
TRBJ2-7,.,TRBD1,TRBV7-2,TGTGCCAGCAGCTTGCCCCCCCCCCTGACAGGGACGGACTTC,CASSLPPPLTGTDF
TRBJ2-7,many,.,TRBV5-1,TGCGCCAGCAGCTTGGACCAGGGCCTCTACGAGCAGTACTTC,CASSLDQGLYEQYF
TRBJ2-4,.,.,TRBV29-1,TGCAGCGTTGAATTCGGGCCAAACATTCAGTACTTC,CSVEFGPNIQYF
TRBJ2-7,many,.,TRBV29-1,TGCAGCGTAATTAGGCAGAGCTCCTACGAGCAGTACTTC,CSVIRQSSYEQYF
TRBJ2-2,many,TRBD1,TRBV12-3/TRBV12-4,TGTGCCAGCAGTATTCGGACAGGGAACACCGGGGAGCTGTTTTTT,CASSIRTGNTGELFF
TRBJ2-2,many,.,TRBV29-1,TGCAGCGTTGAACTTAGCAGCGGCACCGGGGAGCTGTTTTTT,CSVELSSGTGELFF
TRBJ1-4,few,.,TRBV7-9,TGTGCCAGCGGGATGGACGGAGCAAATGAAAAACTGTTTTTT,CASGMDGANEKLFF
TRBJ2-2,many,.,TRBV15,TGTGCCACCAGCAGAGGGTCACAGGCCAACACCGGGGAGCTGTTTTTT,CATSRGSQANTGELFF
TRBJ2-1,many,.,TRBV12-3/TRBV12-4,TGTGCCACCAGCCCCACCATTAATGAGCAGTTCTTC,CATSPTINEQFF
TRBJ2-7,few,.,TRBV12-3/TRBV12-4,TGTGCCAGCAGTTTTCTATACGGGGGATCCTACGAGCAGTACTTC,CASSFLYGGSYEQYF
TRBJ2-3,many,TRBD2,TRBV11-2,TGTGCCAGCAGCAACGGACTAGGCGGCACAGATACGCAGTATTTT,CASSNGLGGTDTQYF
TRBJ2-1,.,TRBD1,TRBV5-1,TGCGCCAGCAGCTGGACAGGGGGCCCCGACAATGAGCAGTTCTTC,CASSWTGGPDNEQFF
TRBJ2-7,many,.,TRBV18,TGTGCCAGCTCAACCAGGGAATCCTACGAGCAGTACTTC,CASSTRESYEQYF
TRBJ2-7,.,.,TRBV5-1,TGCGCCAGCAGCTTCTGGGCAGGCCCAAACTACGAGCAGTACTTC,CASSFWAGPNYEQYF
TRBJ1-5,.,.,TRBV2,TGTGCCAGCAGGGGAACCGGGACCCAGAATCAGCCCCAGCATTTT,CASRGTGTQNQPQHF
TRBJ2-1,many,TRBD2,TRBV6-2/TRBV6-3,TGTGCCAGCAGTTACTCGTACGCGGGAGGAAGGAATGAGCAGTTCTTC,CASSYSYAGGRNEQFF
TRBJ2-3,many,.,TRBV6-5,TGTGCCAGCAGTTACTCCACCCGAGGCACAGATACGCAGTATTTT,CASSYSTRGTDTQYF
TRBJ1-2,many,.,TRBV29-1,TGCAGCGTTGAATCGTCCACGGGCTATGGCTACACCTTC,CSVESSTGYGYTF
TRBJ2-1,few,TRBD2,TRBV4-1,TGCGCCAGCAGCTTCCGTAGCGGGAGGGCCTTCGATGAGCAGTTCTTC,CASSFRSGRAFDEQFF
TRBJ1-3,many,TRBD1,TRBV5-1,TGCGCCAGCAGGATCGGATTGGGGACAGAAGCCTCTGGAAACACCATATATTTT,CASRIGLGTEASGNTIYF
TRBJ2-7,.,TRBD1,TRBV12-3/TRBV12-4,TGTGCCAGCAGTTTAGGGACAGGGGGAGCCTACGAGCAGTACTTC,CASSLGTGGAYEQYF
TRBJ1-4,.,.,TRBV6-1,TGTGCCAGCAGTGAAGGGGTACGAGGATTTTATAAAAAACTGTTTTTT,CASSEGVRGFYKKLFF
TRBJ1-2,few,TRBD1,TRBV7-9,TGTGCCAGCAGCATAGGGGACAGTGCAGAATCGAGCTATGGCTACACCTTC,CASSIGDSAESSYGYTF
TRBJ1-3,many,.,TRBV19,TGTGCCAGTAGCCCAATGTCGAGGACTGGAAACACCATATATTTT,CASSPMSRTGNTIYF
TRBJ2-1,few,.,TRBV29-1,TGCAGCTCGATCGTTGGTGAGCAGTTCTTC,CSSIVGEQFF
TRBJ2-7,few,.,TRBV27,TGTGCCAGCAGTTTATGGTCAGGGCTGGCCTACGAGCAGTACTTC,CASSLWSGLAYEQYF
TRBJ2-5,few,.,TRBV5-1,TGCGCCAGCAGCTTGGAACCTTCTGGGGTCGGCGAGACCCAGTACTTC,CASSLEPSGVGETQYF